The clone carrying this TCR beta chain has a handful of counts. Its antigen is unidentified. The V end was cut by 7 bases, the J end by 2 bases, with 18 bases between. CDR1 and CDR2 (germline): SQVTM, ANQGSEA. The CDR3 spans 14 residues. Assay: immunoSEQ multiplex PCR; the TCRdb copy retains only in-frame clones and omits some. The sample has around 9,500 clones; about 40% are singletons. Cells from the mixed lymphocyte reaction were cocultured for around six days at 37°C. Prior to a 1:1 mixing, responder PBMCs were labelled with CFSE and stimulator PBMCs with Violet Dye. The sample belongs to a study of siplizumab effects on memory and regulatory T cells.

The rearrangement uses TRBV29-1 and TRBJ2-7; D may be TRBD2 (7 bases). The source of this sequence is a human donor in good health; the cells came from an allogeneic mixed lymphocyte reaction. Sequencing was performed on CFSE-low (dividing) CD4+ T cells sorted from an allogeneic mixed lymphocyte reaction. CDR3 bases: TGCAGCGCCCGGATAGGGGGGGGAACCTACGAGCAGTACTTC. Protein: CSARIGGGTYEQYF.